The present TCR beta chain was sequenced within a study of blood T cell repertoires in COVID-19. Whole-study context: The United States, Italy and Spain supplied acute and convalescent COVID-19 samples. Sources were T cells, B-cell-depleted T cells, or PBMCs; the material itself was cDNA or gDNA.

The germline V gene encodes CDR1 MNHEY and CDR2 SVGAGI. After removal of 10 bases from V and 0 bases from J, the junction contained 4 bases not matched to a gene. The CDR3 is made up of 14 amino acids. Per the original methods: Counts of nucleated cells, estimated from reference gene primer amplification, were obtained. The protocol was immunoSEQ multiplex PCR, while the TCRdb copy is restricted to in-frame clones and leaves out a portion. The V and J calls and clone size are taken from that table; D and trimming were inferred from the DNA. The repertoire has around 40,000 clones, 65% to 90% of them found once; the top ten carry approximately 10%.

The TCR comes from a human donor in a cohort sampled during active COVID-19. The genes are TRBV6-5 and TRBJ2-1, with 9 positions matching TRBD2. The sequenced sample consisted of peripheral blood. The CDR3 nucleotides read TGTGCCACCGCGGGGGGGAGCTCCTACAATGAGCAGTTCTTC. Translating it yields CATAGGSSYNEQFF.